This is a list of T cell receptor beta chains from one sample in a study of T cell responses to AZD1222 COVID-19 vaccine. TCRdb keeps only in-frame clones here, not all; method: immunoSEQ multiplex PCR. The data hold about 150,000 clones, with 87% observed a single time. Sequenced here: peripheral blood, sampled 28 days after the second AZD1222 dose. These receptors originate from an adult who received the AZD1222 COVID-19 vaccine. Each CDR3 is given with its conserved first and last residue. The D gene is left open where the match is weak. Rows may omit the clone size; those that give it use once, few, many or a size class.

TRBV5-1	TRBJ1-2	.	.	TGCGCCAGCAGCTTGGTCGCGGGTCGGGCGGATGGCTACACCTTC	CASSLVAGRADGYTF
TRBV28	TRBJ1-1	.	.	TGTGCCAGCAGTCCCTTGGACGGGAACACTGAAGCTTTCTTT	CASSPLDGNTEAFF
TRBV7-8	TRBJ2-1	TRBD1	.	TGTGCCAGCAGCGACGCCAGTTACAGGGGGCGGAATGAGCAGTTCTTC	CASSDASYRGRNEQFF
TRBV10-3	TRBJ1-5	.	.	TGTGCCATCAGTGAGTCCGGCAACAATCAGCCCCAGCATTTT	CAISESGNNQPQHF
TRBV4-2	TRBJ2-2	TRBD2	.	TGTGCCAGCAGACTGGTGGTAGCGGGTACCGGGGAGCTGTTTTTT	CASRLVVAGTGELFF
TRBV21-1	TRBJ2-5	.	few	TGTGCCAGGGCCCCTTCCCAAGAGACCCAGTACTTC	CARAPSQETQYF
TRBV19	TRBJ2-7	TRBD2	.	TGTGCCAGTAGTCCTCCCCCCAAGGTAGCGGGAATCTACGAGCAGTACTTC	CASSPPPKVAGIYEQYF
TRBV7-2	TRBJ2-7	TRBD1	.	TGTGCCAGCAGCGTAGGACAGGGGACCTACGAGCAGTACTTC	CASSVGQGTYEQYF
TRBV28	TRBJ2-2	.	few	TGTGCCAGCAGTTTACGGGGGCGCACCGGGGAGCTGTTTTTT	CASSLRGRTGELFF
TRBV28	TRBJ1-2	.	.	TGTGCCAGCATTCAAGGGAACAGCGGCTACACCTTC	CASIQGNSGYTF
TRBV30	TRBJ1-2	TRBD1	.	TGTGCCTGGAAACAAGGGGGCAGGGAGGGTGATGGCTACACCTTC	CAWKQGGREGDGYTF
TRBV7-9	TRBJ2-1	TRBD2	.	TGTGCCAGCAGACGACTAGCGGGAGGCAATGAGCAGTTCTTC	CASRRLAGGNEQFF
TRBV6-7	TRBJ1-3	.	.	TGTGCCAGCAGTTACTCGATAACGGACTCTGGAAACACCATATATTTT	CASSYSITDSGNTIYF
TRBV10-3	TRBJ2-4	.	.	TGTGCCACCTCTACTCAACTAGCCAAAAACATTCAGTACTTC	CATSTQLAKNIQYF
TRBV19	TRBJ1-5	.	.	TGTGCCAGTAGTATTTCGGACAGCAATCAGCCCCAGCATTTT	CASSISDSNQPQHF
TRBV10-3	TRBJ2-3	.	.	TGTGCCATCAGGACAGATACGCAGTATTTT	CAIRTDTQYF
TRBV19	TRBJ1-1	.	once	TGTGCCAGTAGTATCTCCGAGGGGTACACTGAAGCTTTCTTT	CASSISEGYTEAFF
TRBV6-1	TRBJ2-1	TRBD2	.	TGTGCCAGCAGTGAACTCCTAGGCGTGACTAGCGGAGAATACAATGAGCAGTTCTTC	CASSELLGVTSGEYNEQFF
TRBV15	TRBJ2-5	.	.	TGTGCCACCAGCATCAGAGGGCGGGAGACCCAGTACTTC	CATSIRGRETQYF
TRBV4-1	TRBJ1-5	.	.	TGCGCCAGCAGCCAAGTTCGTGGGCAGGGCATCTACAATCAGCCCCAGCATTTT	CASSQVRGQGIYNQPQHF
TRBV25-1	TRBJ2-7	TRBD2	once	TGTGCCAGCAGTAGGCTAGCGGGAGTAGAGCAGTACTTC	CASSRLAGVEQYF
TRBV28	TRBJ2-2	TRBD1	.	TGTGCCAGCAGTCCGCGCCTGGGAAGACAGGGGGCGCATAGCGGGGAGCTGTTTTTT	CASSPRLGRQGAHSGELFF
TRBV19	TRBJ2-1	.	.	TGTGCCAGCGCGGGCGGGCTGGCACCCTGGGATGAGCAGTTCTTC	CASAGGLAPWDEQFF
TRBV5-1	TRBJ2-3	TRBD1	.	TGCGCCAGCAGCGGACAGGGCACAGATACGCAGTATTTT	CASSGQGTDTQYF
TRBV2	TRBJ1-5	.	.	TGTGCCAGCATGATGGCCTTTCCCCAGCCCCAGCATTTT	CASMMAFPQPQHF
TRBV9	TRBJ1-2	TRBD1	once	TGTGCCAGCAGCGTAGCTACAGGGGGCCGCTACACCTTC	CASSVATGGRYTF
TRBV5-1	TRBJ1-3	.	few	TGCGCCAGCAGCTTGGAACGAGCCACCGAAAACACCATATATTTT	CASSLERATENTIYF
TRBV7-9	TRBJ1-4	TRBD1	.	TGTGCCAGCAGCTACCGGGAAGGACAGGGGACTAATGAAAAACTGTTTTTT	CASSYREGQGTNEKLFF
TRBV3-1/TRBV3-2	TRBJ2-1	.	.	TGTGCCCCTAACCCGGGTGGCTCCTACAATGAGCAGTTCTTC	CAPNPGGSYNEQFF
TRBV15	TRBJ1-6	TRBD1	.	TGTGCCACCAGCAGACCTACAGGGGTTAATTCACCCCTCCACTTT	CATSRPTGVNSPLHF
TRBV12-5	TRBJ1-1	.	.	TGTGCTAGTGGTTCCGGACAGACCAGGAACACTGAAGCTTTCTTT	CASGSGQTRNTEAFF
TRBV28	TRBJ2-7	.	.	TGTGCCAGCAGTTTTAATCTGGCAGTCTTATCCTACGAGCAGTACTTC	CASSFNLAVLSYEQYF
TRBV12-3/TRBV12-4	TRBJ2-5	.	.	TGTGCCAGCAGTTTGAGTAATTCAGAGACCCAGTACTTC	CASSLSNSETQYF
TRBV18	TRBJ1-1	.	.	TGTGCCAGCTCACGGCCCCTACAGGGTAGGAACACTGAAGCTTTCTTT	CASSRPLQGRNTEAFF
TRBV11-2	TRBJ1-2	.	.	TGTGCCAGCAGCCCGGGGACGGGATACTATGGCTACACCTTC	CASSPGTGYYGYTF
TRBV11-2	TRBJ1-1	.	.	TGTGCCAGCAGCTTAGTCGAAGGGCGCGGCACTGAAGCTTTCTTT	CASSLVEGRGTEAFF
TRBV30	TRBJ1-4	.	.	TGTGCCTGGAACAGACGTGAGGAACTGTTTTTT	CAWNRREELFF
TRBV28	TRBJ1-5	.	.	TGTGCCAGCAGCCTCGGATCTAGCAATCAGCCCCAGCATTTT	CASSLGSSNQPQHF
TRBV30	TRBJ1-5	TRBD1	.	TGTGCCTGGAGTGTCGAGCTGGGACAGGGGCCTCAGCCCCAGCATTTT	CAWSVELGQGPQPQHF
TRBV7-9	TRBJ2-5	.	.	TGTGCCAGCAGCTCAGGAGGACTGAGTAGCAGTCAAGAGACCCAGTACTTC	CASSSGGLSSSQETQYF
TRBV19	TRBJ1-3	TRBD1	once	TGTGCCAGTAGTACGCGGACAGGGCTCTCTGGAAACACCATATATTTT	CASSTRTGLSGNTIYF
TRBV11-2	TRBJ2-7	TRBD2	.	TGTGCCAGCAGCTTAGACCCTAGCGGGAGGTGGTACTTC	CASSLDPSGRWYF
TRBV29-1	TRBJ2-1	.	.	TGCAGCGTTCCCGGCCTTTACAATGAGCAGTTCTTC	CSVPGLYNEQFF
TRBV5-6	TRBJ2-2	.	medium-sized	TGTGCCAGCAGCCACGCCGTGAACACCGGGGAGCTGTTTTTT	CASSHAVNTGELFF
TRBV19	TRBJ1-5	.	.	TGTGCCAGTAGTATTCCCCCCATCTGGGGGGCTCTCAATCAGCCCCAGCATTTT	CASSIPPIWGALNQPQHF
TRBV7-2	TRBJ2-7	.	.	TGTGCCAGCAGCGCTCGGCGGGCAGGGGAGGCCTACGAGCAGTACTTC	CASSARRAGEAYEQYF
TRBV5-6	TRBJ1-1	.	.	TGTGCCAGCAGCTTTCGGGCACCGGGTCGGGGTGAAGCTTTCTTT	CASSFRAPGRGEAFF
TRBV6-2/TRBV6-3	TRBJ2-7	.	.	TGTGCCAGCAGCCTTTCAAACCGGGGCGAGCAGTACTTC	CASSLSNRGEQYF
TRBV6-5	TRBJ2-3	.	once	TGTGCCAGCAGTTACAGGGGGGATACGCAGTATTTT	CASSYRGDTQYF
TRBV6-5	TRBJ2-7	TRBD2	.	TGTGCCAGCGGAAATAGCGGGAGAAACTACGAGCAGTACTTC	CASGNSGRNYEQYF
TRBV14	TRBJ1-3	.	once	TGTGCCAGCAGCCCTAATGGGTACACCATATATTTT	CASSPNGYTIYF